This T cell receptor (beta chain) was identified during a study of cytomegalovirus exposure and HLA in healthy donors. Broader study findings: Among immune exposure information, only CMV serostatus was available. Previously analyzed data showed that most TCR beta V segments were productive at a frequency of about 90% or about 30%.

With regard to this clone: What it binds is unknown.

60 Vbeta and 13 Jbeta primers were used in PCR. Here immunoSEQ multiplex PCR was the method, and the copy in TCRdb shows in-frame clones only, minus some. This table holds 85,000 to 100,000 clones, roughly 77% found once. CDR3 length equals 15 residues. Trimming cost V 0 bases and J 1 base; bases outside gene matches: 2. Germline V lookup: CDR1 SGHRS, CDR2 YFSETQ. Sequenced input: PBMCs. This TCR was recovered from a man younger than 45 in good health and CMV-seronegative. V is TRBV5-1 and J is TRBJ2-3; 7 bases are a match to TRBD2. CDR3 sequence reads: CASSLGLARTDTQYF. CDR3 in DNA: TGCGCCAGCAGCTTGGGACTAGCTCGCACAGATACGCAGTATTTT.